This TCR beta chain appears in the sequencing data of a study of blood T cell repertoires in COVID-19. Across the whole study: Samples taken during acute and convalescent COVID-19 were collected in the United States, Italy and Spain. PBMCs, B-cell-depleted T cells, or T cells provided the cDNA or gDNA that made up the material.

Germline CDR1 SEHNR, CDR2 FQNEAQ (reference sequence). Trimming removed 4 bases from V and 4 bases from J; junction bases left unmatched: 6. The CDR3 is 15 amino acids. The authors' processing: Amplification from reference gene primers served as the basis for estimated nucleated cell counts. Some clones are missing from TCRdb's copy, which holds only in-frame ones; the method was immunoSEQ multiplex PCR. V and J calls and clone size are copied from that table; D and trimming were computed from the DNA. The table shows 300,000 or so clones, with 80% to 90% occurring only once. There are a few counts of this clone.

Sequences were obtained from peripheral blood. The clonotype was recovered from a woman in her thirties or forties who had recovered from COVID-19. The rearrangement links TRBV7-9 to TRBJ1-4, with 7 bases lining up with TRBD1. CDR3 in DNA: TGTGCCAGCAGCTCTAACACAGGGGATAATGAAAAACTGTTTTTT. Protein sequence: CASSSNTGDNEKLFF.